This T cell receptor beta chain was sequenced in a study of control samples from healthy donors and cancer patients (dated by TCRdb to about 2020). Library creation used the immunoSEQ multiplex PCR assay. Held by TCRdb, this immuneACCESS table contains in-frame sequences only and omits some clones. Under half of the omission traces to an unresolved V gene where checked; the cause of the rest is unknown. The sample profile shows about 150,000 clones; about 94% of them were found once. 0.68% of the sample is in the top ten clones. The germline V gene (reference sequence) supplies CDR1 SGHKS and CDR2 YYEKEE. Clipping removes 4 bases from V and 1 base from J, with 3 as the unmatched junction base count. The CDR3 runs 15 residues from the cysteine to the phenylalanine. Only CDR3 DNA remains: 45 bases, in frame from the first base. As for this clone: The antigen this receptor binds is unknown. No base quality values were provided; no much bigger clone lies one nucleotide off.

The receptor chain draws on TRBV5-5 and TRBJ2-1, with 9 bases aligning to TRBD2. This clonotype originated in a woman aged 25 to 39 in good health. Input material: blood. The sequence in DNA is TGTGCCAGCAGCGATACTAGCGGGTCCTACAATGAGCAGTTCTTC. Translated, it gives CASSDTSGSYNEQFF.